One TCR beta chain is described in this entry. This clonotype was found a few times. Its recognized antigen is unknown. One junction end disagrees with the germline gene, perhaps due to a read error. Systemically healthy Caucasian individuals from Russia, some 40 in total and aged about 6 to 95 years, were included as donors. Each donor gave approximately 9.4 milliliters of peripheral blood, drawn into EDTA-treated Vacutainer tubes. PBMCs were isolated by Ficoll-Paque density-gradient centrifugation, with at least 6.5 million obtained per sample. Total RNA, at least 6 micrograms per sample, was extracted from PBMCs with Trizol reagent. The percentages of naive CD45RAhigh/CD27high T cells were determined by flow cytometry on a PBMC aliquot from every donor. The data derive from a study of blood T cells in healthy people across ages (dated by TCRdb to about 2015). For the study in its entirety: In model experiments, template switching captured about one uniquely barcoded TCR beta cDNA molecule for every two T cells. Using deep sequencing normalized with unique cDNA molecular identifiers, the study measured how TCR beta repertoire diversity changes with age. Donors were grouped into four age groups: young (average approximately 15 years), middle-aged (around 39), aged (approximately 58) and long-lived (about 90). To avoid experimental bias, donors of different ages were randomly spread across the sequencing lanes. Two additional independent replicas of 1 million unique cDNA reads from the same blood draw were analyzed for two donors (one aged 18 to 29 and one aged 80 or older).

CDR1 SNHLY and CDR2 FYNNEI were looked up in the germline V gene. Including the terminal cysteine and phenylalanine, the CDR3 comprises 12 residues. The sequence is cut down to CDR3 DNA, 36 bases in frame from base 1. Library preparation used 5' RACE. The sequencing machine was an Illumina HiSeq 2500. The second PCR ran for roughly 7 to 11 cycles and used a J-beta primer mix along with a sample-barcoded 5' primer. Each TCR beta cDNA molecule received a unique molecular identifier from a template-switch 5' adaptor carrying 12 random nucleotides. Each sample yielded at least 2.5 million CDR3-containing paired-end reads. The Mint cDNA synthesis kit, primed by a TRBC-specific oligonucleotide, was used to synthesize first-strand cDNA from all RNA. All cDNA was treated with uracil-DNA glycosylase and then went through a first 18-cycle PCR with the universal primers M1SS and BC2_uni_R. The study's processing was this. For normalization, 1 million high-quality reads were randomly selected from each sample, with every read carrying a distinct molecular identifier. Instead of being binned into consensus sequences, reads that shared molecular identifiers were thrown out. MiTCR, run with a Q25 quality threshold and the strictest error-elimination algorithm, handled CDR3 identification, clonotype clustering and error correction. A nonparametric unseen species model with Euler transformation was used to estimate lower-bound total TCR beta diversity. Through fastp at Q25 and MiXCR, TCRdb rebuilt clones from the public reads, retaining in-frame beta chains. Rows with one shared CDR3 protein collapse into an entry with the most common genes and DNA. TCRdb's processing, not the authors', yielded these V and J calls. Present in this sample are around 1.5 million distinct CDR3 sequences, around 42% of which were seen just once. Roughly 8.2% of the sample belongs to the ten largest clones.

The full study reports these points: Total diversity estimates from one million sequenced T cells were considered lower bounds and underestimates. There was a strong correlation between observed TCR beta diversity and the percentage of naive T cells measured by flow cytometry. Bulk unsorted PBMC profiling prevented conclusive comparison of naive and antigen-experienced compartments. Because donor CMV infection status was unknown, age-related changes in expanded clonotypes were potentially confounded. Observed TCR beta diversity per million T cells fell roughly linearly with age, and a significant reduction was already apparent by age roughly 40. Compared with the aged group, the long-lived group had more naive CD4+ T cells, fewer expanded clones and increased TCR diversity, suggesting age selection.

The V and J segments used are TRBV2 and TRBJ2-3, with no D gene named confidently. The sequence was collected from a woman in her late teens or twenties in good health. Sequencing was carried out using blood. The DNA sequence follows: TGTGCCAGCAGTGAAGATACAGTTACGCAGTATTTT. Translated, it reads CASSEDTVTQYF.